The rows below give T cell receptor beta chains drawn from one sample of a study of T cells in Graves' hyperthyroidism and ophthalmopathy. TCRdb re-called the multiplex PCR reads with MiXCR, one entry per CDR3 protein. The data contain around 350,000 distinct CDR3 sequences, over 15% of them seen just once; the ten biggest clones take up 3% to 4.5%. Source material: blood. Receptor source: a woman aged 18-29 years with Graves' hyperthyroidism. The CDR3 runs from the conserved cysteine through the conserved F or W. A D gene is named only where the DNA matches it firmly. Clone size, where shown, is once, few, many, or a class for clones that have expanded.

size	V	J	length	D	CDR3	DNA
many	TRBV20-1	TRBJ2-7	9	-	CSVSPEQYF	TGCAGTGTTTCCCCCGAGCAGTACTTC
many	TRBV2	TRBJ1-5	14	-	CASSEGDSNQPQHF	TGTGCCAGCAGTGAAGGGGACAGCAATCAGCCCCAGCATTTT
-	TRBV30	TRBJ1-1	13	TRBD1	CAWDRDMNTEAFF	TGTGCCTGGGACAGGGACATGAACACTGAAGCTTTCTTT
-	TRBV2	TRBJ2-7	12	TRBD2	CASSEWGGEQYF	TGTGCCAGCAGTGAATGGGGGGGAGAGCAGTACTTC
many	TRBV20-1	TRBJ2-5	13	-	CSARVGSLETQYF	TGCAGTGCTAGAGTGGGGTCGTTAGAGACCCAGTACTTC
many	TRBV6-5	TRBJ2-7	16	TRBD1	CASRSAYRGKVNEQYF	TGTGCCAGCAGATCCGCATACAGGGGGAAAGTAAACGAGCAGTACTTC
many	TRBV5-1	TRBJ2-2	15	TRBD2	CASSLAAGDTGELFF	TGCGCCAGCAGCTTGGCGGCGGGAGACACCGGGGAGCTGTTTTTT
few	TRBV11-2	TRBJ2-5	16	TRBD2	CASSRGTSGGAETQYF	TGTGCCAGCAGTCGGGGGACTAGCGGGGGGGCCGAGACCCAGTACTTC
many	TRBV5-1	TRBJ2-4	16	-	CASSYAGGEAKNIQYF	TGCGCCAGCAGTTATGCTGGAGGTGAAGCCAAAAACATTCAGTACTTC
-	TRBV5-1	TRBJ1-1	15	-	CASSLVLSGGGEAFF	TGCGCCAGCAGCTTGGTTCTGTCTGGGGGCGGTGAAGCTTTCTTT
many	TRBV6-1	TRBJ1-2	14	-	CASHLSRGLYGYTF	TGTGCCAGCCACCTGTCGCGGGGGTTGTATGGCTACACCTTC
many	TRBV18	TRBJ1-1	14	TRBD1	CASFTGGGNTEAFF	TGTGCCAGCTTTACAGGGGGCGGCAACACTGAAGCTTTCTTT
many	TRBV20-1	TRBJ2-7	17	TRBD2	CSANLLAGTASSYGQYF	TGCAGTGCTAACTTACTAGCGGGGACTGCGAGCTCCTACGGGCAGTACTTC
few	TRBV6-1	TRBJ2-5	14	-	CASSPHMGEETKYF	TGTGCCAGCAGTCCCCATATGGGGGAGGAGACCAAGTACTTC
many	TRBV15	TRBJ2-5	13	-	CATKDPNTSTQYF	TGTGCCACAAAGGACCCTAATACGTCGACCCAGTACTTC
many	TRBV27	TRBJ2-2	14	-	CASSLQGATGELFF	TGTGCCAGCAGTTTACAGGGCGCAACCGGGGAGCTGTTTTTT